Below, 4 T cell receptor beta chains from the same sample are listed, as sequenced in a study of blood T cell repertoires in COVID-19. Here immunoSEQ multiplex PCR was the method, and the copy in TCRdb shows in-frame clones only, minus some. The table has about 280,000 clones, roughly 80% seen once. Material for sequencing was PBMCs or T cells enriched from blood (not recorded which). These receptors were collected from a man aged 40-49 years who had been exposed to COVID-19.

The J gene is TRBJ2-7, the V gene TRBV6-5; TRBD1 agrees at 7 bases. Germline CDR1 and CDR2: MNHEY and SVGAGI. V lost 2 bases to trimming and J lost 7 bases; unmatched junction nucleotides: 5. CDR3 length: 13 residues. CDR3: CASSYPRQGEQYF. The CDR3, as DNA: TGTGCCAGCAGTTACCCCAGACAGGGAGAGCAGTACTTC.

This clone turned up a few times. J is TRBJ2-3 and V is TRBV11-3; a weak D match, TRBD2 (5 bases). Germline CDR1 SGHNT, CDR2 YENEEA. V lost 1 base to trimming and J lost 10 bases, with 15 bases between them. This CDR3 has 14 amino acids. The CDR3 here is CASSLGPSTGAQYF. The CDR3 DNA is TGTGCCAGCAGCTTAGGTCCTAGCACCGGGGCGCAGTATTTT.

The J gene is TRBJ2-1, the V gene TRBV7-9; 9 bases are a match to TRBD2. Trimming at V came to 5 bases and at J to 9 bases, leaving 20 bases not matched to a gene. Germline V lookup: CDR1 SEHNR, CDR2 FQNEAQ (reference sequence). This CDR3 is built from 18 residues. The CDR3 reads CASSIPLEGSGSQGEQFF. DNA for the CDR3: TGTGCCAGCAGCATACCCCTAGAGGGTAGCGGGAGTCAGGGTGAGCAGTTCTTC.

V is TRBV4-1 and J is TRBJ1-4; a weak D match, TRBD1 (6 bases). The germline V gene encodes CDR1 MGHRA and CDR2 YSYEKL. The V and J ends lost 0 bases and 8 bases respectively, with 16 bases between them. This CDR3 is built from 16 residues. The CDR3 sequence is CASSQDQGFREEKLFF. The CDR3 bases are TGCGCCAGCAGCCAAGACCAGGGGTTTAGAGAAGAAAAACTGTTTTTT.